One and the same sample provided the 13 T cell receptor beta chains below, sequenced in a study of metastatic and nonmetastatic thyroid tumors. Patients had received no treatment of any kind before thyroid surgery. TCRdb ran MiXCR on the PCR reads. The sample holds approximately 41,000 clones; 20% to 25% are singletons and the top ten take roughly 15%. Sequencing was carried out using tumor tissue. These TCRs come from a female donor with papillary thyroid cancer or a benign thyroid nodule (not recorded which). Some clones in this sample may be carry-over from other donors' samples.

There are many counts of this clone. The rearrangement uses TRBV7-9 and TRBJ1-3; TRBD1 is a possible D gene (5 bases). The CDR3 extends over 13 amino acids. The V end lost 5 bases, the J end lost 11 bases, and 16 bases lay between the germline ends. Germline values: CDR1 SEHNR, CDR2 FQNEAQ (reference sequence). Written as DNA, the CDR3 is TGTGCCAGCAGCCCCCGGGACCGAGTATCCATATATTTT. Its protein product is CASSPRDRVSIYF.

The chain links TRBV5-8 to TRBJ1-1; perhaps TRBD1 as D (6 bases). CDR3 size: 14 residues. V lost 0 bases, J lost 4 bases, and 10 bases lay in between. Germline values: CDR1 SGHTS, CDR2 YDEGEE. The CDR3 DNA sequence: TGTGCCAGCAGCTTGGAGGGGGGAGCCACTGAAGCTTTCTTT. Translating it yields CASSLEGGATEAFF.

The sample holds a few counts of this clone. The DNA is left out, because the CDR3 cannot be placed on it with certainty; the CDR3 is given as TCRdb lists it. The chain links TRBV25-1 to TRBJ2-3. Germline V lookup: CDR1 MGHDK, CDR2 SYGVNS. The CDR3 is 14 amino acids long, termini counted. The chain's CDR3 is CASTSAASTDTQYF.

The gene calls are TRBV20-1 and TRBJ1-1; D is ambiguous. The V gene lost 8 bases and the J gene lost 6 bases, with 25 bases spanning the gap. The germline V gene encodes CDR1 DFQATT and CDR2 SNEGSKA (reference sequence). The CDR3 sequence is 15 residues long. The CDR3 reads CSTSASQLARPEAFF. The CDR3 DNA follows: TGCAGTACCAGTGCTTCACAATTGGCCCGCCCTGAAGCTTTCTTT.

The gene calls are TRBV5-1 and TRBJ1-1; TRBD1 aligns across 7 bases. The CDR3 length is 17 residues. Germline V gene data show CDR1 as SGHRS and CDR2 as YFSETQ. The V gene end was trimmed by 0 bases and the J gene end by 1 base; junction bases not matched to a gene: 9. The CDR3 reads CASSLDRGTVRNTEAFF. As DNA, the CDR3 is TGCGCCAGCAGCTTGGATAGAGGGACAGTCAGGAACACTGAAGCTTTCTTT.

This clone was recorded once. Relative to the germline gene, one junction end is altered; a read error may explain this. CDR3: CAISPGHGRTDTQYF. CDR3 coding DNA: TGTGCCATCTCACCTGGACATGGGCGCACAGATACGCAGTATTTT. The chain recombines TRBV18 with TRBJ2-3, with TRBD1 as a possible D gene (5 bases). The CDR3 has 15 residues. The germline V gene has CDR1 KGHSH and CDR2 LQKENI. The variable domain in full, completed from reference TRBV18 and TRBJ2-3, reads NAGVMQNPRHLVRRRGQEARLRCSPMKGHSHVYWYRQLPEEGLKFMVYLQKENIIDESGMPKERFSAEFPKEGPSILRIQQVVRGDSAAYFCAISPGHGRTDTQYFGPGTRLTVL.

Within the sample, this clone is medium-sized (0.01 to 0.1%). The rearrangement uses TRBV2 and TRBJ2-2, with 9 bases that match TRBD2. Germline V gene lookup returns CDR1 SNHLY and CDR2 FYNNEI. This CDR3 has 16 amino acids. The trim removed 6 bases at V and 7 bases at J, leaving 12 bases unmatched. The CDR3 sequence: CASRIGAGGPSGELFF. The CDR3 DNA reads as TGTGCCAGCAGGATCGGGGCGGGAGGGCCCAGCGGGGAGCTGTTTTTT.

The rearrangement joins TRBV7-3 to TRBJ2-7; D remains unclear. Germline CDR1 SGHTA, CDR2 FQGTGA. The CDR3 is made up of 13 amino acids. With 5 bases removed from V and 5 bases from J, the gap between germline ends came to 13 bases. DNA of the CDR3: TGTGCCAGCAGCGCCCGGGTCCAGCACGAGCAGTACTTC. Its translation: CASSARVQHEQYF. The variable domain in full, completed from reference TRBV7-3 and TRBJ2-7, reads GAGVSQTPSNKVTEKGKYVELRCDPISGHTALYWYRQSLGQGPEFLIYFQGTGAADDSGLPNDRFFAVRPEGSVSTLKIQRTERGDSAVYLCASSARVQHEQYFGPGTRLTVT.

In this sample, this clone turned up many times. The gene calls are TRBV6-2 or TRBV6-3 and TRBJ2-3; the match to TRBD1 covers 7 bases. Germline CDR1 reads MNHEY; CDR2 reads SVGEGT. V was pared by 5 bases and J by 2 bases, with 7 bases of the junction left unmatched. The CDR3 is 15 residues long. The CDR3 nucleotides read TGTGCCAGCAGTACCGGGACAGATTTCACAGATACGCAGTATTTT. Its protein is CASSTGTDFTDTQYF.

Here the CDR3 DNA reads TGTGCCAGCAGTGAAGCAGGGGGCAACTACAATGAGCAGTTCTTC. It translates to CASSEAGGNYNEQFF. This sequence joins TRBV6-1 and TRBJ2-1; 7 bases map to TRBD1. The CDR3 consists of 15 residues. Germline V gives CDR1 MNHNS, CDR2 SASEGT. The trim removed 0 bases at V and 3 bases at J, leaving 2 bases unmatched.

V and J are TRBV28 and TRBJ2-7, with TRBD1 matching over 11 bases. Germline V gene data show CDR1 as MDHEN and CDR2 as SYDVKM. V lost 2 bases to trimming and J lost 2 bases; unmatched junction nucleotides: 2. This CDR3 has 15 residues. CDR3 loop: CASSLQGQGAYEQYF. The CDR3 DNA sequence: TGTGCCAGCAGTTTACAGGGACAGGGGGCCTACGAGCAGTACTTC.

This clone was detected a few times. The chain employs TRBV5-1 and TRBJ1-6, with a weak D call TRBD1 (5 bases). From germline, CDR1 is SGHRS and CDR2 YFSETQ. V lost 0 bases, J lost 7 bases, and 11 bases lay in between. This CDR3 contains 15 residues. The CDR3 coding sequence is TGCGCCAGCAGCTTGGCTGGGGCGACCAATTCACCCCTCCACTTT. Its translation: CASSLAGATNSPLHF.

The table lists this clone with a few counts. The chain has TRBV6-2 or TRBV6-3 and TRBJ2-1, with D unresolved. Germline assignment: CDR1 MNHEY and CDR2 SVGEGT. V was trimmed by 1 base and J by 9 bases, leaving 10 bases between them. The CDR3 covers 13 residues. Here the CDR3 DNA reads TGTGCCAGCAGTTACTTGGAAGTACTTGAGCAGTTCTTC. Translated: CASSYLEVLEQFF.